This T cell receptor beta chain was captured in a study of T cell repertoires in cytomegalovirus infection. Overall study results and limits: Carriers of CMV and the relevant HLA type were discriminated by public TCR beta frequency. HLA-C-restricted, CMV-specific TCR beta clonotypes were dominant ex vivo.

From the reads, TCRdb called clonotypes with MiXCR, one entry per CDR3 protein. The table lists approximately 71,000 distinct CDR3 sequences, 20% of them singletons. Comments on this clonotype: Its specificity is unknown. A junction boundary mismatches the germline segment, possibly from a read error.

This CDR3 is 14 amino acids long. This specimen consisted of CD8+ T cells from cultured PBMCs, obtained from culture after CMV antigen stimulation. The origin of this receptor is a human donor in good health (CMV status not recorded). Some clones in this sample may be carry-over from other donors' samples. V and J are TRBV12-3 or TRBV12-4 and TRBJ2-3, with D uncertain. In nucleotides, the CDR3 is TGTGACAGCAGTTTACAAGGAAGCACAGATACGCAGTATTTT. Translated, it gives CDSSLQGSTDTQYF.